This T cell receptor (beta chain) is from a study of OX40 agonist ivuxolimab in advanced cancers. Germline V gene data show CDR1 as SGHRS and CDR2 as YFSETQ. The CDR3 consists of 15 residues. Between the trimmed V and J ends, which lost 4 bases and 1 base, there was a span of 14 bases. The assay was immunoSEQ multiplex PCR, and TCRdb's table has in-frame clones only and misses some. Here the sample spans around 150,000 clones, around 94% being singletons. The specimen comprised CD4+ or CD8+ T cells sorted from blood, sampled in a trial of the OX40 agonist ivuxolimab. The gene calls are TRBV5-1 and TRBJ1-1; the D gene is possibly TRBD1 (5 bases). This clonotype was obtained from an adult with an advanced solid tumor such as melanoma, head and neck, liver or kidney cancer. The CDR3 here is CASSGRGTANTEAFF. The CDR3 bases are TGCGCCAGCAGCGGTAGGGGTACAGCGAACACTGAAGCTTTCTTT.